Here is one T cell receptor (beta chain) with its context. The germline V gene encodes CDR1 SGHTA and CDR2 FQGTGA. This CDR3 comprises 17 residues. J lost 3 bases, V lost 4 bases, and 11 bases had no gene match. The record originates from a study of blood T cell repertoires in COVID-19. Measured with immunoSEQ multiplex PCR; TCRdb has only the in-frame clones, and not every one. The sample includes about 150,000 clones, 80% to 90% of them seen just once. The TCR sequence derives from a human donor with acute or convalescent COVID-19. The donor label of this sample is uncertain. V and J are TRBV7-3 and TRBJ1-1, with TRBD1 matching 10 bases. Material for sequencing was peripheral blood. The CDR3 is CASSYQPGQGPHTEAFF. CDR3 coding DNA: TGTGCCAGCAGCTACCAACCGGGACAGGGGCCTCACACTGAAGCTTTCTTT.